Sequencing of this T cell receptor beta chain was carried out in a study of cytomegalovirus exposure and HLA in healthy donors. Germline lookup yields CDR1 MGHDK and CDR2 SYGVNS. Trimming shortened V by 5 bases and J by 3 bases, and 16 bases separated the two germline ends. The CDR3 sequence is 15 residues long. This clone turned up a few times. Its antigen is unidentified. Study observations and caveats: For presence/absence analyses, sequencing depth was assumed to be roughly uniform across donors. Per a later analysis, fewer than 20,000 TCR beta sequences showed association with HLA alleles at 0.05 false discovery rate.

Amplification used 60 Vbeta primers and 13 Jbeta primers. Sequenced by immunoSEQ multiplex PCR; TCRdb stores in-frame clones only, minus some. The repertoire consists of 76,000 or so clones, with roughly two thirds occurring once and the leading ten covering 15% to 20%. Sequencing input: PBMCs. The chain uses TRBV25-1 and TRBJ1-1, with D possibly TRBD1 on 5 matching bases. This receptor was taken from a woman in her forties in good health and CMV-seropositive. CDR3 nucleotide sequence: TGTGCCAGCAGTCCTCGGCGAGCGGGGGACACTGAAGCTTTCTTT. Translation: CASSPRRAGDTEAFF.